This paragraph covers one TCR beta chain sequence. How the authors handled the data: Nucleated cell counts were estimated from reference gene primer amplification. Method: immunoSEQ multiplex PCR; TCRdb's copy keeps in-frame clones and lacks some. The V and J calls and the clone size are those of that table, but D and trimming were determined from the DNA. Of more than 80,000 clones listed, around four fifths are singletons. The data derive from a study of blood T cell repertoires in COVID-19. Study summary: Acute and convalescent COVID-19 specimens originated in the United States, Italy and Spain.

The TCR was taken from a human donor in a cohort sampled during active COVID-19. The specimen was peripheral blood.

Written as DNA, the CDR3 is TGTGCCAGCAGCTTAGGATGGGAGGTACTAAATGAAAAACTGTTTTTT. Residues: CASSLGWEVLNEKLFF. The chain carries TRBV11-2 and TRBJ1-4; D is uncertain. In germline, CDR1 is SGHAT, CDR2 FQNNGV. V gave up 1 base and J gave up 5 bases, with 14 bases separating them. This CDR3 is built from 16 residues.